This entry lists 23 T cell receptor beta chains sequenced from one sample in a study of beta chain features in type 1 diabetes. Every bit of the isolated RNA underwent reverse transcription, so sequencing read expressed TCRB transcripts. Sequencing was performed with immunoSEQ multiplex PCR; in TCRdb, only in-frame clones are kept and a portion is missing. This table has under 900,000 clones, about 17% appearing once. The sequenced sample consisted of naive CD4+ T cells from blood. The origin of the receptors is a woman aged 18-30 years in good health.

This rearrangement joins TRBV7-2 to TRBJ2-3; 8 bases align to TRBD2. V lost 1 base, J lost 8 bases, and 2 bases stayed unmatched. Germline V gene lookup returns CDR1 SGHTA and CDR2 FQGNSA. The CDR3 is 13 amino acids. This CDR3 is CASSLDSGGTQYF. The CDR3 DNA sequence: TGTGCCAGCAGCTTAGACAGCGGGGGTACGCAGTATTTT.

J is TRBJ1-1 and V is TRBV7-2, with unresolved D. V was trimmed by 1 base and J by 9 bases, leaving 12 bases between them. CDR3 length: 13 residues. The germline CDR1 and CDR2 sequences are SGHTA and FQGNSA. CDR3 nucleotide sequence: TGTGCCAGCAGCTTAGTCAGGTCACGTCAAGCTTTCTTT. Translated, it gives CASSLVRSRQAFF.

The V call is TRBV18, the J call TRBJ2-5, with 7 bases that match TRBD1. The ends lost 4 bases at V and 5 bases at J; junction bases unmatched: 7. Germline V lookup: CDR1 KGHSH, CDR2 LQKENI. CDR3 length equals 14 residues. The CDR3 spells CASSLQGVRETQYF. CDR3 nucleotide sequence: TGTGCCAGCTCACTGCAGGGGGTGCGGGAGACCCAGTACTTC.

This clone occurred a few times. V gene TRBV29-1 combines with J gene TRBJ2-7; D ambiguous. The CDR3 covers 13 residues. The V end lost 5 bases, the J end lost 3 bases, and 14 bases lay between the germline ends. Germline CDR1 reads SQVTM; CDR2 reads ANQGSEA. CDR3 region: CSVTIAANYEQYF. CDR3 nucleotide sequence: TGCAGCGTTACCATAGCAGCGAACTACGAGCAGTACTTC.

The chain uses TRBV5-1 and TRBJ2-1; 11 bases are shared with TRBD2. Germline CDR1 is SGHRS and CDR2 is YFSETQ. The ends lost 5 bases at V and 0 bases at J; junction bases unmatched: 10. CDR3 length: 18 residues. CDR3 protein: CASRYRTSGYSSYNEQFF. The CDR3 region has the DNA TGCGCCAGCAGGTATAGGACTAGCGGGTATAGCTCCTACAATGAGCAGTTCTTC.

The chain carries TRBV2 and TRBJ2-5; D possibly corresponds to TRBD2 (6 bases). CDR1 is SNHLY and CDR2 is FYNNEI in the germline V gene. The CDR3 runs to 12 residues. Trimming took off 8 bases at V and 11 bases at J, with 18 bases between the two ends. CDR3 DNA sequence: TGTGCCAGCGGACGCGCGGGGATAGAGCAGTACTTC. Residues: CASGRAGIEQYF. Full variable domain (missing parts from reference TRBV2 and TRBJ2-5): EPEVTQTPSHQVTQMGQEVILRCVPISNHLYFYWYRQILGQKVEFLVSFYNNEISEKSEIFDDQFSVERPDGSNFTLKIRSTKLEDSAMYFCASGRAGIEQYFGPGTRLLVL.

This clone was seen only a few times. The rearrangement uses TRBV5-6 and TRBJ2-5; TRBD2 matches 11 bases. CDR3 length equals 16 residues. Germline lookup yields CDR1 SGHDT and CDR2 YYEEEE. Unmatched junction bases numbered 9, after V lost 3 bases and J lost 5 bases. The CDR3 DNA sequence: TGTGCCAGCAGCTGGGTTACTAGCGGGAGCTCGGAGACCCAGTACTTC. Its translation is CASSWVTSGSSETQYF.

This chain links TRBV11-3 with TRBJ2-1; D possibly corresponds to TRBD2 (5 bases). The CDR3 is 11 amino acids. The germline V gene has CDR1 SGHNT and CDR2 YENEEA. V lost 5 bases to trimming and J lost 13 bases, with 12 bases between them. CDR3 nucleotides: TGTGCCAGCAGCCCAGGAGAGGGCCAGTTCTTC. Translating it yields CASSPGEGQFF.

In its sample, this clone was seen a few times. The rearrangement joins TRBV18 to TRBJ2-7; the D gene is possibly TRBD1 (5 bases). Trimming shortened V by 3 bases and J by 4 bases, and 13 bases separated the two germline ends. In germline, CDR1 is KGHSH, CDR2 LQKENI. The CDR3 contains 14 residues. The CDR3, as DNA: TGTGCCAGCTCACCGCGGCAGGGTGAATACGAGCAGTACTTC. It translates to CASSPRQGEYEQYF.

The chain employs TRBV15 and TRBJ2-1; TRBD2 aligns across 9 bases. The V and J ends lost 0 bases and 7 bases, in that order; junction bases with no gene match: 10. This CDR3 is 17 amino acids long. Germline V CDR1 and CDR2: LNHNV, YYDKDF (reference sequence). DNA of the CDR3: TGTGCCACCAGCAGAGATCTTTTTGCGGGAGGGCAAAATGAGCAGTTCTTC. Its protein product is CATSRDLFAGGQNEQFF. Based on the CDR3 plus reference TRBV15 and TRBJ2-1, the full variable domain is DAMVIQNPRYQVTQFGKPVTLSCSQTLNHNVMYWYQQKSSQAPKLLFHYYDKDFNNEADTPDNFQSRRPNTSFCFLDIRSPGLGDTAMYLCATSRDLFAGGQNEQFFGPGTRLTVL.

A few counts support this clone. V and J are TRBV6-6 and TRBJ2-2; D is ambiguous. The CDR3 extends over 14 amino acids. The germline CDR1 and CDR2 sequences are MNHNY and SVGAGI (reference sequence). V gave up 2 bases and J gave up 1 base, with 5 bases separating them. This CDR3 reads CASSYLKNTGELFF. The CDR3 DNA reads as TGTGCCAGCAGTTACCTCAAGAACACCGGGGAGCTGTTTTTT.

Of note for this clone: The same CDR3 also results from other DNA sequences found in this sample. The rearrangement links TRBV2 to TRBJ2-5, with a tentative D call TRBD2 (5 bases). Germline V gives CDR1 SNHLY, CDR2 FYNNEI. Between the trimmed V and J ends, which lost 8 bases and 2 bases, there was a span of 12 bases. The CDR3 has 13 residues. CDR3 sequence: CASSGLEQETQYF. In nucleotides, the CDR3 is TGTGCCAGCTCTGGACTGGAACAAGAGACCCAGTACTTC.

The sample holds a few counts of this clone. CDR3: CATSREAISGNFQETQYF. In DNA form, the CDR3 reads TGTGCCACCAGCAGAGAGGCAATCAGCGGGAACTTCCAAGAGACCCAGTACTTC. This chain uses TRBV15 with TRBJ2-5; 7 bases agree with TRBD2. J lost 1 base, V lost 0 bases, and 11 bases had no gene match. The CDR3 loop spans 18 amino acids. The germline V gene encodes CDR1 LNHNV and CDR2 YYDKDF (reference sequence). Filled out from reference TRBV15 and TRBJ2-5, the complete variable domain reads DAMVIQNPRYQVTQFGKPVTLSCSQTLNHNVMYWYQQKSSQAPKLLFHYYDKDFNNEADTPDNFQSRRPNTSFCFLDIRSPGLGDTAMYLCATSREAISGNFQETQYFGPGTRLLVL.

This clone came up a few times. This chain joins TRBV5-6 and TRBJ1-3; no clear D. Germline V gene data show CDR1 as SGHDT and CDR2 as YYEEEE. Trimming cost V 4 bases and J 7 bases, with 9 bases left between them. The CDR3 extends over 12 amino acids. For the CDR3, the DNA is TGTGCCAGCAGCCCTGGAACGAACACCATATATTTT. This sequence encodes CASSPGTNTIYF.

This clone came up a few times. The CDR3 nucleotides read TGTGCCAGCAGCCCAGCGGGAAGATTCACAGATACGCAGTATTTT. Translated, it gives CASSPAGRFTDTQYF. The chain couples TRBV25-1 to TRBJ2-3, with 7 bases fitting TRBD2. The trim removed 6 bases at V and 2 bases at J, leaving 8 bases unmatched. CDR1 MGHDK and CDR2 SYGVNS come from the germline V gene. CDR3 size: 15 residues.

This clone was seen a handful of times. This chain links TRBV11-2 with TRBJ1-1; no clear D gene. V lost 1 base and J lost 4, with 4 bases in between. The germline gives CDR1 SGHAT, CDR2 FQNNGV. The CDR3 consists of 12 residues. The CDR3 loop is CASSLGVTEAFF. The CDR3 nucleotides read TGTGCCAGCAGCTTAGGGGTCACTGAAGCTTTCTTT.

The chain recombines TRBV2 with TRBJ2-3; 8 bases are a match to TRBD2. The CDR3 runs 13 residues. Losses at the gene ends were 7 bases for V and 8 bases for J; bases not matched to a gene: 8. CDR1 is SNHLY and CDR2 is FYNNEI in the germline V gene. The CDR3 sequence is CASKFQRERTQYF. CDR3 sequence (DNA): TGTGCCAGCAAGTTCCAGCGGGAGCGTACGCAGTATTTT.

V usage is TRBV4-3 and J usage is TRBJ2-7; D may be TRBD2 (5 bases). V was cut by 0 bases and J by 0 bases, with 12 bases left in between. The V gene's germline CDR1 is LGHNA and CDR2 YSLEER. This CDR3 region has 16 residues. DNA of the CDR3: TGCGCCAGCAGCCAAGATCTCCCCGGGAACTCCTACGAGCAGTACTTC. Amino acids: CASSQDLPGNSYEQYF.

The V call is TRBV7-2, the J call TRBJ2-7, with unresolved D. Germline lookup yields CDR1 SGHTA and CDR2 FQGNSA. V lost 5 bases and J 0 bases, leaving 14 bases between the germline ends. This CDR3 spans 15 amino acids. This chain's CDR3 is CASSPSALPSYEQYF. Written as DNA, the CDR3 is TGTGCCAGCAGCCCATCAGCCTTACCCTCCTACGAGCAGTACTTC.

The rearrangement links TRBV11-3 to TRBJ2-3; D unclear. V lost 6 bases and J lost 0, with 10 bases in between. Per germline, CDR1 SGHNT and CDR2 YENEEA. The CDR3 spans 14 residues. This chain's CDR3 is CASRSCGSTDTQYF. The CDR3 DNA reads as TGTGCCAGCAGATCCTGCGGTAGCACAGATACGCAGTATTTT.

This chain joins TRBV10-3 and TRBJ2-5, with TRBD2 matching 10 bases. With the DNA end fitting TRBJ2-7 better, the J assignment may be wrong. Per germline, CDR1 ENHRY and CDR2 SYGVKD. The CDR3 loop spans 13 amino acids. CDR3 residues: CAARELAGSEQYF. DNA for the CDR3: TGTGCCGCACGCGAACTAGCGGGAAGCGAGCAGTACTTC.

The chain uses TRBV6-5 and TRBJ1-1; D unclear. Between the trimmed V and J ends, which lost 0 bases and 0 bases, there was a span of 8 bases. Per germline, CDR1 MNHEY and CDR2 SVGAGI. This CDR3 region has 15 residues. CDR3 sequence (DNA): TGTGCCAGCAGTTACTCGACCCAAATGAACACTGAAGCTTTCTTT. It encodes CASSYSTQMNTEAFF.

The V gene is TRBV28, the J gene TRBJ1-2; D gene unclear. Germline CDR1 is MDHEN and CDR2 is SYDVKM. This CDR3 is 16 amino acids long. V was pared by 7 bases and J by 5 bases, with 23 bases between. The DNA of the CDR3 is TGTGCCAGCACCCAGGACGCGGGCGCACGTTTATATGGCTACACCTTC. Its protein is CASTQDAGARLYGYTF.